The rows below give T cell receptor beta chains drawn from one sample of a study of cytomegalovirus exposure and HLA in healthy donors. Produced via immunoSEQ multiplex PCR; TCRdb's table is partial and in-frame only. Among about 100,000 clones listed, about 80% were seen once. Sequenced input: PBMCs. Receptors were obtained from a man aged 40-50 years in good health and CMV-seronegative. Each CDR3 is given without its conserved first and last residue. The order of the fields is J gene, CDR3 length, V gene, clone size, CDR3 protein. Only part of the rows carry a size: once, few, many, or a class if the clone is expanded.

>TRBJ2-5|10|TRBV6-6|NA
ASSPKPETQY
>TRBJ1-2|12|TRBV7-9|once
SSSLPGQGNGYT
>TRBJ2-5|14|TRBV7-2|once
ASSQAVQGALETQY
>TRBJ1-5|11|TRBV7-2|few
ASSPDRGQPQH
>TRBJ1-5|12|TRBV2|NA
ASSGTGGAQPQH
>TRBJ2-3|13|TRBV10-3|NA
AISYSGVGTDTQY
>TRBJ2-3|13|TRBV19|NA
ASSISLAEADTQY
>TRBJ1-2|14|TRBV30|few
AWHRDRVIRGDGYT
>TRBJ1-5|12|TRBV7-8|once
ASSLALNGQPQH
>TRBJ1-1|12|TRBV19|NA
ASSPGQGSTEAF
>TRBJ1-5|13|TRBV28|NA
ASSRPQGRGQPQH
>TRBJ1-1|10|TRBV7-9|few
ASSLDPGKAF
>TRBJ2-2|14|TRBV10-1|NA
ASSDIRSGRPGELF
>TRBJ2-7|14|TRBV23-1|NA
ASSPCSGGRTYEQY
>TRBJ2-2|11|TRBV11-3|NA
ASTRTGAGELF
>TRBJ1-1|12|TRBV6-5|NA
ASSLFQGDTEAF
>TRBJ2-1|13|TRBV19|NA
ASSRGLVGYNEQF
>TRBJ1-2|13|TRBV10-3|NA
AISESAGAFYGYT
>TRBJ1-6|13|TRBV5-4|NA
ASSSDGQYNSPLH
>TRBJ2-2|11|TRBV4-2|NA
ASLGLAVGELF
>TRBJ1-1|12|TRBV2|NA
ASSVQGAETEAF
>TRBJ1-2|11|TRBV5-1|NA
ASSSVGAYGYT
>TRBJ2-2|13|TRBV5-4|NA
ASSLDRKSTGELF
>TRBJ2-5|13|TRBV4-1|NA
ASSQANRGLVTQY
>NA|12|TRBV7-9|NA
ASSPRTAGLEQY
>TRBJ2-3|12|TRBV4-2|once
ASQGLAGTDTQY
>TRBJ1-6|13|TRBV5-5|once
ASSPGRGANSPLH
>TRBJ2-1|13|TRBV27|NA
ASRSWTSGYNEQF
>TRBJ1-5|13|TRBV6-1|few
ASSPRVNSNQPQH
>TRBJ1-2|12|TRBV28|NA
ASSPQGGYYGYT
>TRBJ1-1|10|TRBV6-5|NA
ASSTGLLGAF
>TRBJ1-3|11|TRBV6-5|NA
ASSSTGRNTIY
>TRBJ1-5|16|TRBV7-2|NA
ASSLRPPGQGINQPQH
>TRBJ2-3|13|TRBV7-9|once
ASSLRAGGLDTQY
>TRBJ1-1|11|TRBV7-2|NA
ASSSLSGTEAF
>TRBJ1-1|12|TRBV7-2|NA
ASSLTGGVGEAF
>TRBJ1-4|12|TRBV6-1|NA
ASSITGAGEKLF
>TRBJ2-2|16|TRBV4-3|NA
ASGLEYRDRGNTGELF
>TRBJ2-5|9|TRBV6-1|NA
ASSTKETQY
>TRBJ2-3|10|TRBV28|once
ASSEGTDTQY
>TRBJ1-1|12|TRBV6-4|NA
ASSGTLLNTEAF
>TRBJ1-5|13|TRBV6-5|NA
ASRPLQESNQPQH
>TRBJ1-5|12|TRBV27|NA
ASRPGGSNQPQH
>TRBJ1-1|11|TRBV10-3|NA
AISGTFTTEAF
>TRBJ1-3|10|TRBV6-5|NA
ATQGVGNTIY
>TRBJ2-5|14|TRBV11-2|once
ASSGPGQGAWETQY
>TRBJ1-1|11|TRBV5-1|NA
ASSLQGMTEAF
>TRBJ1-6|10|TRBV28|NA
ASGQGDSPLH
>TRBJ2-5|12|TRBV18|NA
ASSPPMGQETQY